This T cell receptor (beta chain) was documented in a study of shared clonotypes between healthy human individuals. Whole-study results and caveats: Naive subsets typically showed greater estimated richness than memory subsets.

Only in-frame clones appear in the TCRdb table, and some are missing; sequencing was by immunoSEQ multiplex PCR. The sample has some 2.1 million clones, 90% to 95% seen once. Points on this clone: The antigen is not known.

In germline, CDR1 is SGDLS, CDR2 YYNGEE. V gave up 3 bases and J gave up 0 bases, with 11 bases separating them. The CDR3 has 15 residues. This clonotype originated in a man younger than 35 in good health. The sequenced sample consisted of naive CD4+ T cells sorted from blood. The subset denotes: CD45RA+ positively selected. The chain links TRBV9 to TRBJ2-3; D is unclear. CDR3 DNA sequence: TGTGCCAGCAGCGCCCCACCGAAAAGCACAGATACGCAGTATTTT. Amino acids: CASSAPPKSTDTQYF. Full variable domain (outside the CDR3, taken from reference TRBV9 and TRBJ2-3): DSGVTQTPKHLITATGQRVTLRCSPRSGDLSVYWYQQSLDQGLQFLIQYYNGEERAKGNILERFSAQQFPDLHSELNLSSLELGDSALYFCASSAPPKSTDTQYFGPGTRLTVL.